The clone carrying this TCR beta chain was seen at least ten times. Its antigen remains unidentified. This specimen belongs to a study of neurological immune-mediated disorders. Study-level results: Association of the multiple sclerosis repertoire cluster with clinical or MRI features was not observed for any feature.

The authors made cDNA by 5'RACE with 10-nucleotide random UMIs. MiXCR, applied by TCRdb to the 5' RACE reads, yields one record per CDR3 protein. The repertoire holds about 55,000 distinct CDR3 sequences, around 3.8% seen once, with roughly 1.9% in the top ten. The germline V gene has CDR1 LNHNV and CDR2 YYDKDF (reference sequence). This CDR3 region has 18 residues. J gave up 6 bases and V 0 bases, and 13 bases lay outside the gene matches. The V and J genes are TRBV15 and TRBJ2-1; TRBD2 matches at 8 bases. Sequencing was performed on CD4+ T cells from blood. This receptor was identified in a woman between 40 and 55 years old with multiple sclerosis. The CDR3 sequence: CATSRDSRAGLAANEQFF. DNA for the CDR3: TGTGCCACCAGCAGAGACAGCCGGGCTGGACTAGCCGCCAATGAGCAGTTCTTC.